The 12 T cell receptor beta chains below all came from one sample that was sequenced in a study of early T cells in non-severe SARS-CoV-2 infection. TCRdb processed the 5' RACE reads anew with MiXCR; each CDR3 protein has one entry. The sample holds over 30,000 distinct CDR3 sequences, approximately 8% seen once. This material consisted of whole blood, taken at baseline. The receptors originated from an adult who was a healthcare worker with PCR-confirmed SARS-CoV-2 infection or an uninfected control (not recorded which).

In this sample, this clonotype turned up many times. The gene calls are TRBV20-1 and TRBJ1-5; no definite D call. The germline V gene has CDR1 DFQATT and CDR2 SNEGSKA (reference sequence). CDR3 length: 16 residues. V was shortened by 6 bases and J by 0 bases, with 18 bases between the two germline ends. As DNA, the CDR3 is TGCAGTGCCCTATCCGGAGGGCAATATAGCAATCAGCCCCAGCATTTT. It is translated as CSALSGGQYSNQPQHF.

This clonotype showed up many times. CDR3 region: CASSLEIIPGPGTQYF. DNA for the CDR3: TGTGCCAGCAGCTTAGAGATTATTCCGGGGCCCGGGACCCAGTACTTC. The V call is TRBV11-2, the J call TRBJ2-5; D possibly uses TRBD1 or TRBD2 (5 bases each). This CDR3 spans 16 amino acids. Per germline, CDR1 SGHAT and CDR2 FQNNGV. The V and J ends lost 0 bases and 7 bases respectively, with 18 bases between them.

This clonotype appeared many times. This chain connects TRBV12-5 to TRBJ1-1; TRBD1 aligns across 7 bases. Trimming took 6 bases from V and 6 from J; bases not matched to a gene: 7. Germline lookup yields CDR1 LGHNT and CDR2 FRNRAP. This CDR3 has 13 residues. The CDR3: CASGLTGNPEAFF. In nucleotides, the CDR3 is TGTGCTAGTGGCCTGACAGGGAATCCTGAAGCTTTCTTT.

This clonotype was seen at least ten times. The chain recombines TRBV19 with TRBJ2-1; weak D call: TRBD1 (5 bases). Germline V gene sequence: CDR1 LNHDA, CDR2 SQIVND (reference sequence). The V gene lost 3 bases and the J gene lost 9 bases, with 24 bases spanning the gap. The CDR3 runs to 17 residues. CDR3 loop: CASSIAPWLGKRGEQFF. The CDR3 coding sequence is TGTGCCAGTAGTATCGCCCCTTGGTTAGGGAAAAGGGGTGAGCAGTTCTTC.

For the CDR3, the DNA is TGCGCCAGCAGCGGGGACCCCAGGGGTAAGACAGATACGCAGTATTTT. Protein: CASSGDPRGKTDTQYF. The rearrangement joins TRBV5-1 to TRBJ2-3; TRBD1 is a possible D gene (6 bases). V lost 4 bases and J 3 bases, leaving 18 bases between the germline ends. CDR1 and CDR2 (germline): SGHRS, YFSETQ. The CDR3 is made up of 16 amino acids.

This clonotype has only a few counts. The chain joins TRBV18 to TRBJ2-7, with TRBD1 identical over 8 bases. The CDR3 extends over 16 amino acids. Germline V gene data show CDR1 as KGHSH and CDR2 as LQKENI. Trimming removed 5 bases from V and 0 bases from J; junction bases left unmatched: 9. CDR3 residues: CASSTRSQGASYEQYF. The CDR3 DNA reads as TGTGCCAGCTCAACCAGGTCCCAGGGGGCCTCCTACGAGCAGTACTTC. The variable domain in full, with the rest retrieved from reference TRBV18 and TRBJ2-7, is NAGVMQNPRHLVRRRGQEARLRCSPMKGHSHVYWYRQLPEEGLKFMVYLQKENIIDESGMPKERFSAEFPKEGPSILRIQQVVRGDSAAYFCASSTRSQGASYEQYFGPGTRLTVT.

The rearrangement links TRBV6-6 to TRBJ1-4; no clear D. Germline V gene sequence: CDR1 MNHNY, CDR2 SVGAGI (reference sequence). Trimming removed 5 bases at V and 7 bases at J, with 14 bases between. CDR3 length: 14 amino acids. CDR3 sequence: CASSARVGSEKLFF. In nucleotides, the CDR3 is TGTGCCAGCAGTGCTCGAGTGGGGAGTGAAAAACTGTTTTTT.

This clonotype was counted a few times. This rearrangement joins TRBV7-6 to TRBJ2-1, with 8 bases that match TRBD2. V shed 3 bases and J 3 bases; nucleotides not matched to a gene: 4. CDR1 is SGHVS and CDR2 is FNYEAQ in the germline V gene. The CDR3 has 15 amino acids. The CDR3 loop reads CASSLVAGHYNEQFF. CDR3 bases: TGTGCCAGCAGCTTGGTAGCGGGGCACTACAATGAGCAGTTCTTC.

The rearrangement joins TRBV4-2 to TRBJ2-3; 9 bases are shared with TRBD2. Germline V gene lookup returns CDR1 LGHNA and CDR2 YNFKEQ. Trimming cost V 0 bases and J 3 bases; bases outside gene matches: 4. The CDR3 is 16 amino acids. Written as DNA, the CDR3 is TGTGCCAGCAGCCAAGAAGCGGGGGGCCAGACAGATACGCAGTATTTT. Its translation: CASSQEAGGQTDTQYF.

This clonotype was seen a handful of times. The chain is built from TRBV5-5 and TRBJ2-3, with no clear D. Germline CDR1 reads SGHKS; CDR2 reads YYEKEE (reference sequence). The CDR3 runs to 16 residues. V was cut by 1 base and J by 7 bases, with 19 bases left in between. As DNA, the CDR3 is TGTGCCAGCAGCTTGTTCTCCGCAGGAGCTAGTAATACGCAGTATTTT. Protein product: CASSLFSAGASNTQYF.

By sample share, this clonotype is medium-sized. This chain links TRBV24-1 with TRBJ2-1; a weak D match, TRBD2 (6 bases). With 4 bases removed from V and 10 bases from J, the gap between germline ends came to 16 bases. The CDR3 is 14 amino acids. The germline V gene has CDR1 KGHDR and CDR2 SFDVKD. The CDR3 region has the DNA TGTGCCACCAGTGAATCCTTATGGGGAGGAGAGCAGTTCTTC. Its translation is CATSESLWGGEQFF.

This clonotype was detected a few times. The chain employs TRBV12-3 or TRBV12-4 and TRBJ2-7, with 7 positions matching TRBD2. CDR3 length equals 14 residues. V trimming: 2 bases; J trimming: 2 bases; junction bases outside the gene matches: 3. The CDR3 loop is CASSLKAGPYEQYF. The DNA for the CDR3 is TGTGCCAGCAGTTTAAAAGCGGGGCCCTACGAGCAGTACTTC.